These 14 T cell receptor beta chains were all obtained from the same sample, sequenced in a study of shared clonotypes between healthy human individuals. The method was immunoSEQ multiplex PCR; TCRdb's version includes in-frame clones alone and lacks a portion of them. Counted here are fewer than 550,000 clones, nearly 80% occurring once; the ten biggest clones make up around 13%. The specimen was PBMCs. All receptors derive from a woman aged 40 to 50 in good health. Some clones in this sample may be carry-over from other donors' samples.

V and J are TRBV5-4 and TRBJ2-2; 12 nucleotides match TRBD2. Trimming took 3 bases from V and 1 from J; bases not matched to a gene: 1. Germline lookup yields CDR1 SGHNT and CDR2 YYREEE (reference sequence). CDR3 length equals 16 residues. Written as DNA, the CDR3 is TGTGCCAGCAGCTCGGGACTAGCGGGGAACACCGGGGAGCTGTTTTTT. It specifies CASSSGLAGNTGELFF.

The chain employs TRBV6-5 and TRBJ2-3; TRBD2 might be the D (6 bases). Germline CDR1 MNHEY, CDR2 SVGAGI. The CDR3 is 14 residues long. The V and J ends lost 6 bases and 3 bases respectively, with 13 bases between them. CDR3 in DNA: TGTGCCAGCAGCAGGAGGGCCGGTACAGATACGCAGTATTTT. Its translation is CASSRRAGTDTQYF.

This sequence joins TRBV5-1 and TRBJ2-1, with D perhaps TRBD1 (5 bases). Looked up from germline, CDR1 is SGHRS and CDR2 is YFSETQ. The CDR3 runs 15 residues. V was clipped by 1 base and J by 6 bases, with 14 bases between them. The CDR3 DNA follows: TGCGCCAGCAGCTTGACAAGGGGATATTTCAATGAGCAGTTCTTC. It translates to CASSLTRGYFNEQFF.

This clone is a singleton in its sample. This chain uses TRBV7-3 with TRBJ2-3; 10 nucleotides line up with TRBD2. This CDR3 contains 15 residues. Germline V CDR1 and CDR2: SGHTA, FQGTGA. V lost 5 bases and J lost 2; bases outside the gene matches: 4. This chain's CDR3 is CASSRTSGITDTQYF. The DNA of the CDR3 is TGTGCCAGCAGCCGAACTAGCGGGATCACAGATACGCAGTATTTT. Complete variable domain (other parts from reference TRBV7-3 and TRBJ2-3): GAGVSQTPSNKVTEKGKYVELRCDPISGHTALYWYRQSLGQGPEFLIYFQGTGAADDSGLPNDRFFAVRPEGSVSTLKIQRTERGDSAVYLCASSRTSGITDTQYFGPGTRLTVL.

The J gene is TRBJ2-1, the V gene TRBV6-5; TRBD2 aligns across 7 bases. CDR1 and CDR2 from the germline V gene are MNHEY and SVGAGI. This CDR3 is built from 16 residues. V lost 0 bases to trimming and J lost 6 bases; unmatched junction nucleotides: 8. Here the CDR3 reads CASSYSRAGDRNEQFF. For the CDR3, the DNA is TGTGCCAGCAGTTACTCAAGGGCGGGGGACCGCAATGAGCAGTTCTTC.

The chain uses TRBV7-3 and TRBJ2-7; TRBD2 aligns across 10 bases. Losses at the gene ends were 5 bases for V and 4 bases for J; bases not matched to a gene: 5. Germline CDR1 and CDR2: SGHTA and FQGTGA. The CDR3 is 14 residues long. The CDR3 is CASSPAGGLYEQYF. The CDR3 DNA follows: TGTGCCAGCAGCCCAGCGGGAGGGCTTTACGAGCAGTACTTC.

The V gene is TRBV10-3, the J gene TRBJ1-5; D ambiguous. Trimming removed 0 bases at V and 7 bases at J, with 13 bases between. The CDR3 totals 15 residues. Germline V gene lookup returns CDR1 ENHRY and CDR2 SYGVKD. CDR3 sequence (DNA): TGTGCCATCAGTGAGTCAACGGATCTGGGCCAGCCCCAGCATTTT. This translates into CAISESTDLGQPQHF.

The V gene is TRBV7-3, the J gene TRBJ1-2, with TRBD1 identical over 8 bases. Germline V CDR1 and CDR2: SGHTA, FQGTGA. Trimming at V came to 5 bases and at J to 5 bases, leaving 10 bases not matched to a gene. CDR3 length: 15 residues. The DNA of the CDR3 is TGTGCCAGCAGCCCCCAGGGGGCCTCGGAGTATGGCTACACCTTC. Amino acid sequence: CASSPQGASEYGYTF.

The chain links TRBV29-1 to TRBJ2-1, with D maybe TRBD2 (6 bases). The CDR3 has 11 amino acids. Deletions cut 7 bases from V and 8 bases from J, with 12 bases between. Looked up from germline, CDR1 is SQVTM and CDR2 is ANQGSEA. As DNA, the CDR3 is TGCAGCGGTTTCGGGGAGGATGAGCAGTTCTTC. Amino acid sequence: CSGFGEDEQFF.

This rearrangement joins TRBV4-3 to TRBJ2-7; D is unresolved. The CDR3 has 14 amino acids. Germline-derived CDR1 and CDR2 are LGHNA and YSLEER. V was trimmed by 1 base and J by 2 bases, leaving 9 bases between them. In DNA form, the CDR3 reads TGCGCCAGCAGCCAAGGACTCAGGACCTACGAGCAGTACTTC. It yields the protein CASSQGLRTYEQYF.

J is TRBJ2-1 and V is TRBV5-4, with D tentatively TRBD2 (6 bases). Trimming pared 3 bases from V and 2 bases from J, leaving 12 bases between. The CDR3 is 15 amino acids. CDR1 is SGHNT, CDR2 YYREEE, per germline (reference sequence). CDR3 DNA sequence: TGTGCCAGCAGCTCCGTAGCGGACACCTACAATGAGCAGTTCTTC. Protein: CASSSVADTYNEQFF. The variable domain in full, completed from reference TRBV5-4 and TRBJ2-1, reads ETGVTQSPTHLIKTRGQQVTLRCSSQSGHNTVSWYQQALGQGPQFIFQYYREEENGRGNFPPRFSGLQFPNYSSELNVNALELDDSALYLCASSSVADTYNEQFFGPGTRLTVL.

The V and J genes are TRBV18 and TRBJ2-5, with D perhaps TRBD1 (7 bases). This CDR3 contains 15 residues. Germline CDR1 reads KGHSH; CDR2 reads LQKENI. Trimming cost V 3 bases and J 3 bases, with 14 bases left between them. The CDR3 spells CASSPTRDRKETQYF. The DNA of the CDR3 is TGTGCCAGCTCACCCACGCGGGACAGAAAAGAGACCCAGTACTTC.

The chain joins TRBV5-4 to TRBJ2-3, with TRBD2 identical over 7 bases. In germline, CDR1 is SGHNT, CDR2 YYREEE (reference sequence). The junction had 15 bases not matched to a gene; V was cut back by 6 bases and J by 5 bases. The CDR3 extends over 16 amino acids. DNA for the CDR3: TGTGCCAGCAAAGATATGAAAGCGGGATCCGTAGATACGCAGTATTTT. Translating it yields CASKDMKAGSVDTQYF.

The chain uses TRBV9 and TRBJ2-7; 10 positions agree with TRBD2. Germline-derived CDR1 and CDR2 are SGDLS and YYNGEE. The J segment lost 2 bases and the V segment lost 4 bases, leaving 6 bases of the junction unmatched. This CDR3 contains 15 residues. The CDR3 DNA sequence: TGTGCCAGCAGCATTGGACTAGCGGAAGCCTACGAGCAGTACTTC. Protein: CASSIGLAEAYEQYF.